The 13 T cell receptor beta chains in this list originate from one sample, sequenced in a study of beta chain features in type 1 diabetes. Whole-study results and caveats: When Type 1 diabetes patients were examined, their TCRB CDR3s proved moderately but significantly shorter in all four CD4+ subsets.

These receptors are not linked to any known antigen. Sequencing targeted expressed TCRB transcripts, as all isolated RNA had been reverse transcribed. The data were produced by immunoSEQ multiplex PCR, yet TCRdb's version contains in-frame clones alone and is incomplete. This table has about 120,000 clones, roughly 15% appearing once. The specimen sequenced was central memory CD4+ T cells from blood. The receptors shown here come from a man aged 25 to 40 with type 1 diabetes.

This clone has just a few counts. The chain has TRBV15 and TRBJ1-1; tentatively, D is TRBD1 (6 bases). Germline loops: CDR1 LNHNV, CDR2 YYDKDF (reference sequence). The CDR3 extends over 15 amino acids. The V gene lost 2 bases and the J gene lost 1 base, with 11 bases spanning the gap. The CDR3 DNA reads as TGTGCCACCAGCAGAAACAGGGAAACGAACACTGAAGCTTTCTTT. Translating gives CATSRNRETNTEAFF.

This chain connects TRBV7-9 to TRBJ1-1, with a weak D call TRBD1 (6 bases). V lost 5 bases, J lost 6 bases, and 16 bases lay in between. This CDR3 contains 14 residues. Germline V gene data show CDR1 as SEHNR and CDR2 as FQNEAQ (reference sequence). The CDR3 is CASSEDRLKAEAFF. The CDR3, as DNA: TGTGCCAGCAGCGAAGACAGGCTAAAGGCTGAAGCTTTCTTT.

V usage is TRBV29-1 and J usage is TRBJ2-7; 7 bases are a match to TRBD1. In germline, CDR1 is SQVTM, CDR2 ANQGSEA. This CDR3 is 14 amino acids long. J was trimmed by 5 bases and V by 7 bases; bases with no gene match: 14. CDR3 DNA: TGCAGCGCTTCTCAACGTTCCCAGGGGGACGAGCAGTACTTC. Translation: CSASQRSQGDEQYF.

This rearrangement joins TRBV5-1 to TRBJ1-3; perhaps TRBD1 as D (6 bases). The length of the CDR3 is 15 residues. Trimming shortened V by 4 bases and J by 5 bases, and 16 bases separated the two germline ends. CDR1 is SGHRS and CDR2 is YFSETQ in the germline V gene. CDR3 nucleotide sequence: TGCGCCAGCAGCCCCCAATCGGACAGTAGAAACACCATATATTTT. Protein: CASSPQSDSRNTIYF.

This clone has just a few counts. This chain joins TRBV6-1 and TRBJ2-7; 7 positions agree with TRBD1. The ends lost 7 bases at V and 3 bases at J; junction bases unmatched: 6. CDR1 is MNHNS and CDR2 is SASEGT in the germline V gene. There are 13 residues in the CDR3. The CDR3 region has the DNA TGTGCCAGCATGAACAGGGGAAGCTACGAGCAGTACTTC. Translating it yields CASMNRGSYEQYF.

This clone was counted only a few times. The rearrangement links TRBV5-4 to TRBJ2-1; TRBD1 or TRBD2 may be the D gene (5 bases each). Germline V lookup: CDR1 SGHNT, CDR2 YYREEE (reference sequence). Trimming pared 3 bases from V and 7 bases from J, leaving 17 bases between. The CDR3 spans 15 residues. The CDR3 spells CASSWMAGSGNEQFF. The CDR3 nucleotides read TGTGCCAGCAGCTGGATGGCAGGGAGTGGAAATGAGCAGTTCTTC.

CDR3 loop: CASSLARGNPTGANEKLFF. The CDR3 DNA reads as TGTGCCAGCAGCTTAGCGCGTGGTAACCCCACGGGGGCTAATGAAAAACTGTTTTTT. The chain joins TRBV7-2 to TRBJ1-4; D perhaps matches TRBD1 (5 bases). V shed 0 bases and J shed 3 bases, with 20 bases lying between them. This CDR3 has 19 residues. Germline V gives CDR1 SGHTA, CDR2 FQGNSA.

The chain employs TRBV2 and TRBJ2-2, with D maybe TRBD2 (6 bases). V lost 4 bases and J 4 bases, leaving 28 bases between the germline ends. Germline V lookup: CDR1 SNHLY, CDR2 FYNNEI. CDR3 length equals 20 residues. In DNA, the CDR3 is TGTGCCAGCAGTGGTGGCGGGATCTGGGGAAGCGGAGATTCCACCGGGGAGCTGTTTTTT. This gives the protein CASSGGGIWGSGDSTGELFF.

This clone was detected only a few times. The V and J genes are TRBV7-2 and TRBJ2-4; D might be TRBD2 (6 bases). Germline loops: CDR1 SGHTA, CDR2 FQGNSA. V was shortened by 1 base and J by 6 bases, with 7 bases between the two germline ends. This CDR3 is 13 amino acids long. CDR3 in DNA: TGTGCCAGCAGCTTAGGGGGACTAAACATTCAGTACTTC. Translated, it gives CASSLGGLNIQYF.

V and J are TRBV7-9 and TRBJ2-3; the match to TRBD1 covers 7 bases. V was clipped by 4 bases and J by 6 bases; unmatched bases: 13. CDR3 length equals 16 residues. The V gene's germline CDR1 is SEHNR and CDR2 FQNEAQ (reference sequence). The CDR3 reads CASSSWDSFESDTQYF. CDR3 coding DNA: TGTGCCAGCAGCTCATGGGACAGCTTCGAATCGGATACGCAGTATTTT.

The sample holds a few counts of this clone. Mismatch with germline at one junction end may stem from a read error. The gene calls are TRBV7-2 and TRBJ2-1; 10 bases are shared with TRBD1. The CDR3 has 15 amino acids. Looked up from germline, CDR1 is SGHTA and CDR2 is FQGNSA. The CDR3 DNA reads TGTGCCAGCAGATTAGGACAGGGGGTCTACAATGAGCAGTTCTTC. This encodes CASRLGQGVYNEQFF.

At least ten counts were recorded for this clone. The gene calls are TRBV10-3 and TRBJ1-6; D might be TRBD1 (6 bases). V lost 4 bases and J 9 bases, leaving 25 bases between the germline ends. The CDR3 consists of 18 residues. Germline V gene data show CDR1 as ENHRY and CDR2 as SYGVKD. CDR3 loop: CAISVSLYRERGGSPLHF. In DNA, the CDR3 is TGTGCCATCAGTGTGAGCCTCTACAGGGAAAGAGGGGGTTCACCCCTCCACTTT.

The chain is built from TRBV6-5 and TRBJ1-6, with TRBD1 matching 7 bases. CDR1 and CDR2 from the germline V gene are MNHEY and SVGAGI. J was trimmed by 7 bases and V by 0 bases; bases with no gene match: 3. This CDR3 is 15 amino acids long. The CDR3 sequence: CASSYSIQGNSPLHF. The CDR3 bases are TGTGCCAGCAGTTACTCGATACAGGGGAATTCACCCCTCCACTTT.